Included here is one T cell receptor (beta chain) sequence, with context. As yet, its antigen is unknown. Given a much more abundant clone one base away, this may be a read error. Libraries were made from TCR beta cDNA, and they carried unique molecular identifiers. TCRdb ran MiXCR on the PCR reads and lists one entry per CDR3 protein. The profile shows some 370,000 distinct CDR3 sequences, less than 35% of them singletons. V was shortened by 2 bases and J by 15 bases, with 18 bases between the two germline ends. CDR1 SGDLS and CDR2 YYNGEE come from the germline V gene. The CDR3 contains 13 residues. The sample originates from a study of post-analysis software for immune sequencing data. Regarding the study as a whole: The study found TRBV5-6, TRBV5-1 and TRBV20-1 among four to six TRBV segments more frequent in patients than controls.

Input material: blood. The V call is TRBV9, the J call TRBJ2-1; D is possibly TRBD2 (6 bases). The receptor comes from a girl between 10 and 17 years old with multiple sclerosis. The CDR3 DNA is TGTGCCAGCAGCGTGGATTGGGCGGGGACGCGGTTCTTC. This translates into CASSVDWAGTRFF.